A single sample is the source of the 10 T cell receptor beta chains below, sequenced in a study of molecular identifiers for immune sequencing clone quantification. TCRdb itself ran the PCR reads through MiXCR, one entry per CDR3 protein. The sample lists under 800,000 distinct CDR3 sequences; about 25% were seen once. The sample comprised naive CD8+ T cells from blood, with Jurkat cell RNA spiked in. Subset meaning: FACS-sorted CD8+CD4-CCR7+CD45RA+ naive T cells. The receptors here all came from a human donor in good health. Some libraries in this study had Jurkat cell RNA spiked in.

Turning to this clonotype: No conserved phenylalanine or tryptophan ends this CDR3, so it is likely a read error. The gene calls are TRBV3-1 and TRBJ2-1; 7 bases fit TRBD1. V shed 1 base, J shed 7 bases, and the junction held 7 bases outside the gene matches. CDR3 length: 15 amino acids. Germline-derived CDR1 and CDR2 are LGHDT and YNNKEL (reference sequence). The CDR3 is CASSQGQGDGNEQFI. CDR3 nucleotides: TGTGCCAGCAGCCAAGGGCAGGGGGATGGGAATGAGCAGTTCATC.

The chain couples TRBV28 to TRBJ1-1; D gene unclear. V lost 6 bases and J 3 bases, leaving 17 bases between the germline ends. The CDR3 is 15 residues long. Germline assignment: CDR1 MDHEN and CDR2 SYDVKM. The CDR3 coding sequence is TGTGCCAGCAGCCCCGGCAGAATCAAGGACACTGAAGCTTTCTTT. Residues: CASSPGRIKDTEAFF.

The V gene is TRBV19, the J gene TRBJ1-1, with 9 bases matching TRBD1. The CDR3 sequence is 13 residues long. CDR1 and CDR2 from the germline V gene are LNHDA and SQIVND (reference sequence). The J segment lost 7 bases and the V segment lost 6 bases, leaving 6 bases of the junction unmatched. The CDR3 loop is CASSPTGGSEAFF. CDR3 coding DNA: TGTGCCAGTAGCCCCACAGGGGGCAGTGAAGCTTTCTTT.

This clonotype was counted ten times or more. CDR3 DNA: TGTGCCAGCAGCCCTAACAGGGCTAGCACAGATACGCAGTATTTT. Its protein product is CASSPNRASTDTQYF. The chain links TRBV7-9 to TRBJ2-3, with D tentatively TRBD1 (6 bases). Germline values: CDR1 SEHNR, CDR2 FQNEAQ (reference sequence). Trimming took off 5 bases at V and 0 bases at J, with 12 bases between the two ends. The CDR3 runs to 15 residues.

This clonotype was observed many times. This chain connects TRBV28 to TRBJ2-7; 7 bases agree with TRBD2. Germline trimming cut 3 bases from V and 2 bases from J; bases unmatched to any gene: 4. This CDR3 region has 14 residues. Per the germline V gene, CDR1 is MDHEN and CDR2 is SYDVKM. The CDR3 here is CASSFRGVTYEQYF. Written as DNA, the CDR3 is TGTGCCAGCAGTTTCCGGGGGGTAACCTACGAGCAGTACTTC.

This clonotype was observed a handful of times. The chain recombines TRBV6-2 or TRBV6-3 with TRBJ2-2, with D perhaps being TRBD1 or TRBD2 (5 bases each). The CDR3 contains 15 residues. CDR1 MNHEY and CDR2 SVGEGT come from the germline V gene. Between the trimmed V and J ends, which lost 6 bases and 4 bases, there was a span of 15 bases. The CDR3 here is CASSLYPGTTGELFF. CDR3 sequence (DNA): TGTGCCAGCAGCCTTTACCCGGGGACCACCGGGGAGCTGTTTTTT.

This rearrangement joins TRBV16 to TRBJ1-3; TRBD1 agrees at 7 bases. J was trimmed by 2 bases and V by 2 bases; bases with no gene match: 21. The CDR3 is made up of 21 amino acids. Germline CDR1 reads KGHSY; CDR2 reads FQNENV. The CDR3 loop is CASSQQIIGSSDRATGNTIYF. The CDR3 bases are TGTGCCAGCAGCCAACAGATAATAGGGTCCTCCGACAGGGCCACTGGAAACACCATATATTTT. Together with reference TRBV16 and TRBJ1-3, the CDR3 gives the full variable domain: GEEVAQTPKHLVRGEGQKAKLYCAPIKGHSYVFWYQQVLKNEFKFLISFQNENVFDETGMPKERFSAKCLPNSPCSLEIQATKLEDSAVYFCASSQQIIGSSDRATGNTIYFGEGSWLTVV.

The CDR3 DNA reads as TGTGCCAGCAGCGAACCAGGGTCTGGAAACACCATATATTTT. The encoded protein is CASSEPGSGNTIYF. V gene TRBV7-8 combines with J gene TRBJ1-3; TRBD1 might be the D (5 bases). The CDR3 has 14 amino acids. Per germline, CDR1 SGHVS and CDR2 FQNEAQ. Trimming left V 5 bases short and J 1 base short, with 9 bases between. The full variable domain, completed using reference TRBV7-8 and TRBJ1-3, is GAGVSQSPRYKVAKRGQDVALRCDPISGHVSLFWYQQALGQGPEFLTYFQNEAQLDKSGLPSDRFFAERPEGSVSTLKIQRTQQEDSAVYLCASSEPGSGNTIYFGEGSWLTVV.

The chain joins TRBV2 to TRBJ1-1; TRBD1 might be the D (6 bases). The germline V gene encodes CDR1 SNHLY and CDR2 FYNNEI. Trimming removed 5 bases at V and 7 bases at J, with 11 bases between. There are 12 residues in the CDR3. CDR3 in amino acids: CASSLDRSEAFF. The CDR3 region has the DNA TGTGCCAGCAGTTTAGACAGGAGTGAAGCTTTCTTT.

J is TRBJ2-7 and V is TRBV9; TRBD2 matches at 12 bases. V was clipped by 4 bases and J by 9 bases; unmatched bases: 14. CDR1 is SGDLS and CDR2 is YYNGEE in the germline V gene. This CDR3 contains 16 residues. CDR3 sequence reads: CASSQTSGGTRVGQYF. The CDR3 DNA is TGTGCCAGCAGCCAAACTAGCGGGGGGACCCGGGTCGGGCAGTACTTC.